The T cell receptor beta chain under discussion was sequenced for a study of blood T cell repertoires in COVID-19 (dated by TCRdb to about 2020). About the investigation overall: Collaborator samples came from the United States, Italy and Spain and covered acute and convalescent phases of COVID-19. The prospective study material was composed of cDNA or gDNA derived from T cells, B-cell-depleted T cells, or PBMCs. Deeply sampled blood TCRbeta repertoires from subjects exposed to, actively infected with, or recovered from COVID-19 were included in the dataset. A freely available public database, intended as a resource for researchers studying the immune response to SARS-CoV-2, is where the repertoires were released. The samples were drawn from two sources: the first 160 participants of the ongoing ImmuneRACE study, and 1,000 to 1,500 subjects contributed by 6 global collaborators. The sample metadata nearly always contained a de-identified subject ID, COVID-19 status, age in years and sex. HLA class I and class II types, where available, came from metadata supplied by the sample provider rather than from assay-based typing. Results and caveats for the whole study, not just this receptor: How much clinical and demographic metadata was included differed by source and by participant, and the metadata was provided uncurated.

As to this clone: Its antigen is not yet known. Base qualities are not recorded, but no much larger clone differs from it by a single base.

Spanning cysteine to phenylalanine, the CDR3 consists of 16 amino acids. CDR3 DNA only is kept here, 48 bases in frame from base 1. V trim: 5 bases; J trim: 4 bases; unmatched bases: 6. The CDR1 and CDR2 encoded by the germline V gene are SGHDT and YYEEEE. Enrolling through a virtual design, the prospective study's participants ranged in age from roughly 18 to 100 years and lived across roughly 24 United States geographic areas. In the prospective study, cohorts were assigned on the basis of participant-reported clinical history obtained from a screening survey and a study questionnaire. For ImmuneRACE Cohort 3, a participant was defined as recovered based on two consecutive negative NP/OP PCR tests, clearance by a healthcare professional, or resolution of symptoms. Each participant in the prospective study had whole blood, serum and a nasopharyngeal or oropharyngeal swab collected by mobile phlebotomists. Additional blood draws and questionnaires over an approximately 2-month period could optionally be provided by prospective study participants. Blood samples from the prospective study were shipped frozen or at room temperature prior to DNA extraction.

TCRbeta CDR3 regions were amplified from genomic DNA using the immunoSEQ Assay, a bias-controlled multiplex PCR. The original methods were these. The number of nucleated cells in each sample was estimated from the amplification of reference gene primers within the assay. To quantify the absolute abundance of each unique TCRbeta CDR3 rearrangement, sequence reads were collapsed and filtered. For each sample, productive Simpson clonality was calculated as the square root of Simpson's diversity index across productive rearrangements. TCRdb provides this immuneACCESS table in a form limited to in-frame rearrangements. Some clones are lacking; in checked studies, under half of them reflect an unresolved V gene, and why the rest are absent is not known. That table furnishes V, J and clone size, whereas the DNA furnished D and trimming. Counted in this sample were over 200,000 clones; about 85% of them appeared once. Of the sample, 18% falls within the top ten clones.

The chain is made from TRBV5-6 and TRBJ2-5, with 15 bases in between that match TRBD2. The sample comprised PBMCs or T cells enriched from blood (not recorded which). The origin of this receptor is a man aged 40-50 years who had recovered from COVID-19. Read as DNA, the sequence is TGTGCCAGCAGACCGGGACTAGCGGGAGGCGGAGAGACCCAGTACTTC. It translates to CASRPGLAGGGETQYF.